This note documents a single T cell receptor beta chain sequence. Its antigen is currently unknown. This specimen belongs to a study of regulatory T cells in long-lasting Graves disease. The authors built TCR beta libraries using iRepertoire HTBI primers and Arm-PCR of CDR3 regions. In the source study's methods: 62 TRBV and approximately 13 TRBJ segments were identified across samples. TCRdb analysed the multiplex PCR reads with MiXCR anew, one entry per CDR3 protein. These V and J calls rely on TCRdb rather than the paper's analysis. The data show over 450,000 distinct CDR3 sequences, about 22% seen once. Overall study findings and caveats: Limited samples may have lowered accuracy.

The time point here: persistent/refractory GD, antithyroid drugs over 5 years with positive TRAb. Making the TCR library involved RNA that had been extracted from PBMCs. Here the sequenced sample was peripheral blood mononuclear cells (PBMCs), taken when the disease was refractory, from a patient treated with antithyroid drugs. The origin of this receptor is a female donor with Graves disease.

The CDR3 region has the DNA TGTGCCAGCAGCCCGTCCAACAGGGATTCACCCCTCCACTTT. Translating gives CASSPSNRDSPLHF. The chain combines TRBV7-9 with TRBJ1-6, with D perhaps matching TRBD1 (6 bases). V was pared by 5 bases and J by 8 bases, with 13 bases between. Germline CDR1 and CDR2: SEHNR and FQNEAQ (reference sequence). The CDR3 extends over 14 amino acids.